This T cell receptor (beta chain) is drawn from a study of blood T cell repertoires in COVID-19. Background on the study: Whether acute or convalescent, the COVID-19 samples came from the United States, Italy and Spain.

Per the original data handling: For nucleated cells, counts were estimated from reference gene primer amplification. Assay: immunoSEQ multiplex PCR; the TCRdb copy retains only in-frame clones and omits some. V, J and clone size are taken as reported in that table, and D and trimming were inferred from the DNA itself. Of over 95,000 clones in the sample, roughly 80% were seen once. Trimming removed 3 bases from V and 2 bases from J, with 12 bases in between. This CDR3 comprises 15 residues. Germline lookup yields CDR1 SGDLS and CDR2 YYNGEE. This TCR was sampled from a woman aged 55-70 years with acute or convalescent COVID-19. Sequencing used peripheral blood. The chain has TRBV9 and TRBJ1-3, with D perhaps matching TRBD1 (5 bases). In nucleotides, the CDR3 is TGTGCCAGCAGCGGGGGGGGAACCGCTGGAAACACCATATATTTT. Its translation is CASSGGGTAGNTIYF. Full variable domain (missing parts from reference TRBV9 and TRBJ1-3): DSGVTQTPKHLITATGQRVTLRCSPRSGDLSVYWYQQSLDQGLQFLIQYYNGEERAKGNILERFSAQQFPDLHSELNLSSLELGDSALYFCASSGGGTAGNTIYFGEGSWLTVV.